This T cell receptor beta chain was found in a study of T-cell memory formation after mild COVID-19. This clonotype showed up just a few times. Its matching antigen is unknown. Notes on the study in general: Pre-infection memory already had some responding clones, implying cross-reactive memory joined.

The CDR3 runs 15 residues. The germline gives CDR1 SGHRS, CDR2 YFSETQ. The V and J ends lost 4 bases and 6 bases, in that order; junction bases with no gene match: 8. 5'RACE with constant-segment primers built TCRalpha and TCRbeta cDNA libraries with UMIs. TCRdb reprocessed the 5' RACE reads via MiXCR and lists one record per CDR3 protein. This table has more than 350,000 distinct CDR3 sequences, around a sixth appearing once. The chain is built from TRBV5-1 and TRBJ2-2; 8 bases are a match to TRBD2. The sequenced sample consisted of PBMCs or a T cell subset sorted from them (not recorded which). The TCR originated in a man younger than 30 who had mild COVID-19 (a few samples of this study predate the infection). Cell type and time point are not known. CDR3 nucleotides: TGCGCCAGCAGCACGGGACGGGAGGGAGCCGGGGAGCTGTTTTTT. Its protein is CASSTGREGAGELFF. The full variable domain, rest sourced from reference TRBV5-1 and TRBJ2-2, is KAGVTQTPRYLIKTRGQQVTLSCSPISGHRSVSWYQQTPGQGLQFLFEYFSETQRNKGNFPGRFSGRQFSNSRSEMNVSTLELGDSALYLCASSTGREGAGELFFGEGSRLTVL.